One and the same sample provided the 32 T cell receptor beta chains below, sequenced in a study of T cell changes during pregnancy in multiple sclerosis. The method was immunoSEQ multiplex PCR; TCRdb's version includes in-frame clones alone and lacks a portion of them. The sample lists tens of thousands of clones, 93% occurring once. The sequencing here drew on CD8+ T cells from peripheral blood mononuclear cells, taken after pregnancy. These receptors originate from a female donor with multiple sclerosis, enrolled in a pregnancy study.

This chain joins TRBV16 and TRBJ1-5; D is ambiguous. The CDR3 has 18 amino acids. Trimming removed 4 bases at V and 2 bases at J, with 21 bases between. Germline-derived CDR1 and CDR2 are KGHSY and FQNENV. The CDR3 loop is CASSPTFLETEGNQPQHF. The CDR3 DNA is TGTGCCAGCAGCCCAACCTTCCTGGAGACCGAGGGCAATCAGCCCCAGCATTTT. Full variable domain (missing parts from reference TRBV16 and TRBJ1-5): GEEVAQTPKHLVRGEGQKAKLYCAPIKGHSYVFWYQQVLKNEFKFLISFQNENVFDETGMPKERFSAKCLPNSPCSLEIQATKLEDSAVYFCASSPTFLETEGNQPQHFGDGTRLSIL.

The chain is built from TRBV27 and TRBJ2-7; D gene unclear. Germline-derived CDR1 and CDR2 are MNHEY and SMNVEV (reference sequence). Trimming took off 8 bases at V and 3 bases at J, with 5 bases between the two ends. This CDR3 has 10 residues. CDR3 region: CASGNYEQYF. CDR3 sequence (DNA): TGTGCCAGCGGCAACTACGAGCAGTACTTC.

The chain combines TRBV7-2 with TRBJ2-1; D not resolved. Between the trimmed V and J ends, which lost 7 bases and 6 bases, there was a span of 7 bases. This CDR3 is 11 amino acids long. Germline V gene sequence: CDR1 SGHTA, CDR2 FQGNSA. The CDR3, as DNA: TGTGCCAGCACCCCGGGCAATGAGCAGTTCTTC. Protein: CASTPGNEQFF.

The chain has TRBV7-2 and TRBJ2-3, with D possibly TRBD1 on 6 matching bases. Between the trimmed V and J ends, which lost 1 base and 1 base, there was a span of 6 bases. Germline assignment: CDR1 SGHTA and CDR2 FQGNSA. The CDR3 consists of 14 residues. This CDR3 is CASSLGQGTDTQYF. CDR3 nucleotides: TGTGCCAGCAGCTTAGGACAGGGCACAGATACGCAGTATTTT. Variable domain in full (rest from reference TRBV7-2 and TRBJ2-3): GAGVSQSPSNKVTEKGKDVELRCDPISGHTALYWYRQSLGQGLEFLIYFQGNSAPDKSGLPSDRFSAERTGGSVSTLTIQRTQQEDSAVYLCASSLGQGTDTQYFGPGTRLTVL.

The chain couples TRBV9 to TRBJ2-1; 7 bases align to TRBD2. Trimming cost V 0 bases and J 5 bases; bases outside gene matches: 11. In germline, CDR1 is SGDLS, CDR2 YYNGEE. This CDR3 comprises 17 residues. Here the CDR3 DNA reads TGTGCCAGCAGCGTAGGGACGGGCGGGAGAACTGACAATGAGCAGTTCTTC. It is translated as CASSVGTGGRTDNEQFF. Variable domain in full (rest from reference TRBV9 and TRBJ2-1): DSGVTQTPKHLITATGQRVTLRCSPRSGDLSVYWYQQSLDQGLQFLIQYYNGEERAKGNILERFSAQQFPDLHSELNLSSLELGDSALYFCASSVGTGGRTDNEQFFGPGTRLTVL.

The chain uses TRBV6-1 and TRBJ1-2; the D gene is possibly TRBD1 (6 bases). Per germline, CDR1 MNHNS and CDR2 SASEGT. The CDR3 extends over 14 amino acids. Trimming took off 2 bases at V and 4 bases at J, with 11 bases between the two ends. CDR3: CASSEKGGPYGYTF. As DNA, the CDR3 is TGTGCCAGCAGTGAAAAGGGGGGGCCCTATGGCTACACCTTC.

This clone was counted once. The chain combines TRBV5-4 with TRBJ1-3; 11 bases agree with TRBD1. Trimming at V came to 4 bases and at J to 4 bases, leaving 4 bases not matched to a gene. The germline V gene has CDR1 SGHNT and CDR2 YYREEE (reference sequence). This CDR3 comprises 15 residues. The CDR3 sequence is CASSLDRGPGNTIYF. CDR3 sequence (DNA): TGTGCCAGCAGCCTGGACAGGGGGCCCGGAAACACCATATATTTT.

The rearrangement links TRBV28 to TRBJ1-1; D is uncertain. This CDR3 spans 13 amino acids. Between the trimmed V and J ends, which lost 2 bases and 4 bases, there was a span of 8 bases. Germline V gene sequence: CDR1 MDHEN, CDR2 SYDVKM. CDR3 sequence reads: CASSLNLVTEAFF. The CDR3 DNA follows: TGTGCCAGCAGTTTAAACTTGGTCACTGAAGCTTTCTTT.

The rearrangement links TRBV7-9 to TRBJ1-2; a possible D gene is TRBD1 (5 bases). Looked up from germline, CDR1 is SEHNR and CDR2 is FQNEAQ (reference sequence). The CDR3 extends over 13 amino acids. Trimming left V 1 base short and J 4 bases short, with 7 bases between. The CDR3 reads CASSLEQAYGYTF. The CDR3 nucleotides read TGTGCCAGCAGCTTAGAACAGGCCTATGGCTACACCTTC.

V usage is TRBV7-2 and J usage is TRBJ2-7, with 14 nucleotides matching TRBD2. Germline V lookup: CDR1 SGHTA, CDR2 FQGNSA. The CDR3 length is 16 residues. Trimming cost V 5 bases and J 3 bases; bases outside gene matches: 6. In DNA form, the CDR3 reads TGTGCCAGCAGCGATGGACTAGCGGGGGGTTTCTACGAGCAGTACTTC. Its protein product is CASSDGLAGGFYEQYF. Supplemented by reference TRBV7-2 and TRBJ2-7, the full variable domain reads GAGVSQSPSNKVTEKGKDVELRCDPISGHTALYWYRQSLGQGLEFLIYFQGNSAPDKSGLPSDRFSAERTGGSVSTLTIQRTQQEDSAVYLCASSDGLAGGFYEQYFGPGTRLTVT.

V usage is TRBV11-2 and J usage is TRBJ1-1; maybe TRBD1 (6 bases). CDR3 size: 14 residues. Trimming took 2 bases from V and 10 from J, leaving 17 bases between them. The germline V gene encodes CDR1 SGHAT and CDR2 FQNNGV. CDR3 sequence: CASSLIRTVVGAFF. The DNA of the CDR3 is TGTGCCAGCAGCTTAATTCGGACAGTCGTTGGAGCTTTCTTT. Full variable domain (remainder filled in from reference TRBV11-2 and TRBJ1-1): EAGVAQSPRYKIIEKRQSVAFWCNPISGHATLYWYQQILGQGPKLLIQFQNNGVVDDSQLPKDRFSAERLKGVDSTLKIQPAKLEDSAVYLCASSLIRTVVGAFFGQGTRLTVV.

The genes are TRBV30 and TRBJ1-5, with 8 bases that match TRBD1. J gave up 5 bases and V 3 bases, and 3 bases lay outside the gene matches. This CDR3 has 13 amino acids. Germline lookup yields CDR1 GTSNPN and CDR2 SVGIG (reference sequence). The CDR3 nucleotides are TGTGCCTGGAGGGGGACAGGCGATCAGCCCCAGCATTTT. Translating gives CAWRGTGDQPQHF.

This rearrangement joins TRBV6-1 to TRBJ2-7; TRBD2 agrees at 7 bases. J lost 4 bases, V lost 1 base, and 4 bases had no gene match. Germline V gene data show CDR1 as MNHNS and CDR2 as SASEGT. The CDR3 is 14 amino acids. This chain's CDR3 is CASSEGLAFYEQYF. The CDR3 DNA is TGTGCCAGCAGTGAAGGACTAGCCTTTTACGAGCAGTACTTC.

A word on this clone: Germline is not matched at one junction end, which may reflect a read error. The V gene is TRBV27, the J gene TRBJ1-2, with no clear D. In germline, CDR1 is MNHEY, CDR2 SMNVEV (reference sequence). CDR3 length: 14 residues. The CDR3 sequence: CASTLRFGDYGYTF. The CDR3 region has the DNA TGTGCCAGCACTTTAAGGTTCGGGGACTATGGCTACACCTTC.

This clone is a singleton in its sample. V and J are TRBV2 and TRBJ1-5; 10 bases fit TRBD1. CDR1 is SNHLY, CDR2 FYNNEI, per germline. The CDR3 sequence is 14 residues long. V lost 3 bases to trimming and J lost 7 bases; unmatched junction nucleotides: 3. CDR3 DNA sequence: TGTGCCAGCAGTGAGACAGGGGGCCAGCAGCCCCAGCATTTT. This gives the protein CASSETGGQQPQHF.

This chain links TRBV2 with TRBJ2-1; TRBD2 matches 13 bases. The CDR3 is 15 residues long. In germline, CDR1 is SNHLY, CDR2 FYNNEI. V gave up 3 bases and J gave up 4 bases; unmatched junction bases: 0. The CDR3 sequence is CASSEGLAGYNEQFF. CDR3 nucleotide sequence: TGTGCCAGCAGTGAGGGACTAGCGGGGTACAATGAGCAGTTCTTC.

The V call is TRBV27, the J call TRBJ2-7; 9 positions agree with TRBD1. V shed 5 bases and J 6 bases; nucleotides not matched to a gene: 14. CDR3 length: 16 amino acids. Germline V gives CDR1 MNHEY, CDR2 SMNVEV (reference sequence). The CDR3 region is CASSPQIQGAWGEQYF. Written as DNA, the CDR3 is TGTGCCAGCAGTCCTCAAATACAGGGGGCTTGGGGCGAGCAGTACTTC.

The CDR3 sequence is CASSPDRMNTEAFF. The CDR3 bases are TGTGCCAGCAGTCCCGACAGGATGAACACTGAAGCTTTCTTT. V is TRBV6-6 and J is TRBJ1-1; D may be TRBD1 (6 bases). The germline V and J ends were trimmed by 5 bases and 0 bases, with 10 bases remaining between them. The CDR3 has 14 residues. Germline loops: CDR1 MNHNY, CDR2 SVGAGI (reference sequence).

The CDR3 spells CSVQGRNVGELFF. The CDR3 region has the DNA TGCAGCGTCCAGGGGAGAAACGTCGGGGAGCTGTTTTTT. The chain is built from TRBV29-1 and TRBJ2-2, with a possible D match to TRBD1 (6 bases). Germline values: CDR1 SQVTM, CDR2 ANQGSEA. V gave up 6 bases and J gave up 7 bases, with 15 bases separating them. The CDR3 length is 13 residues.

This rearrangement joins TRBV27 to TRBJ2-2; no clear D gene. V was clipped by 8 bases and J by 4 bases, with 11 bases between them. CDR1 is MNHEY and CDR2 is SMNVEV in the germline V gene (reference sequence). The CDR3 covers 13 residues. CDR3 DNA: TGTGCCAGCGGGTGGGCTGGCACCGGGGAGCTGTTTTTT. Translation: CASGWAGTGELFF.

The chain uses TRBV27 and TRBJ2-7, with 10 bases aligning to TRBD2. Per germline, CDR1 MNHEY and CDR2 SMNVEV (reference sequence). CDR3 length equals 16 residues. V trimming: 5 bases; J trimming: 3 bases; junction bases outside the gene matches: 10. The CDR3 nucleotides read TGTGCCAGCAGTCCTCTCACTAGCGGGATCGGCTACGAGCAGTACTTC. This gives the protein CASSPLTSGIGYEQYF.

The genes are TRBV28 and TRBJ2-7; TRBD2 agrees at 8 bases. CDR1 and CDR2 from the germline V gene are MDHEN and SYDVKM. CDR3 length: 17 amino acids. With 8 bases clipped from V and 3 bases from J, the junction kept 18 bases outside the gene matches. The CDR3 bases are TGTGCCAGCCGCGGGCCCTTTAGCGGGATTACGAGCTACGAGCAGTACTTC. The encoded protein is CASRGPFSGITSYEQYF.

The chain combines TRBV29-1 with TRBJ2-6; 7 bases are shared with TRBD2. This CDR3 is built from 16 residues. Germline trimming cut 4 bases from V and 0 bases from J; bases unmatched to any gene: 6. Germline V gene lookup returns CDR1 SQVTM and CDR2 ANQGSEA. The CDR3 DNA reads as TGCAGCGTTGGGGAGGGTTCTCCCTCTGGGGCCAACGTCCTGACTTTC. It yields the protein CSVGEGSPSGANVLTF.

This chain connects TRBV19 to TRBJ1-1, with a possible D match to TRBD1 (5 bases). The CDR3 length is 16 residues. Germline values: CDR1 LNHDA, CDR2 SQIVND (reference sequence). V lost 1 base to trimming and J lost 2 bases, with 14 bases between them. CDR3 sequence (DNA): TGTGCCAGTAGTATAGGTCAGGGCAAATTCAACACTGAAGCTTTCTTT. Encoded protein: CASSIGQGKFNTEAFF.

The chain employs TRBV27 and TRBJ1-4; D remains ambiguous. The CDR3 is 16 residues long. Between the trimmed V and J ends, which lost 8 bases and 0 bases, there was a span of 16 bases. In germline, CDR1 is MNHEY, CDR2 SMNVEV (reference sequence). CDR3 in amino acids: CASGTQEVATNEKLFF. CDR3 coding DNA: TGTGCCAGCGGCACACAAGAAGTTGCAACTAATGAAAAACTGTTTTTT.

V and J are TRBV19 and TRBJ2-5; 10 bases map to TRBD1. The V gene's germline CDR1 is LNHDA and CDR2 SQIVND (reference sequence). V lost 0 bases to trimming and J lost 5 bases; unmatched junction nucleotides: 9. The CDR3 has 17 residues. CDR3 in DNA: TGTGCCAGTAGTATAGAGTTTGGGACAGGGGTTTCGGAGACCCAGTACTTC. This gives the protein CASSIEFGTGVSETQYF. The variable domain in full, completed from reference TRBV19 and TRBJ2-5, reads DGGITQSPKYLFRKEGQNVTLSCEQNLNHDAMYWYRQDPGQGLRLIYYSQIVNDFQKGDIAEGYSVSREKKESFPLTVTSAQKNPTAFYLCASSIEFGTGVSETQYFGPGTRLLVL.

The chain couples TRBV27 to TRBJ2-7; possibly TRBD1 for D (6 bases). V shed 5 bases and J shed 6 bases, with 14 bases lying between them. CDR3 length: 13 residues. CDR1 is MNHEY, CDR2 SMNVEV, per germline (reference sequence). The DNA of the CDR3 is TGTGCCAGCAGTATTCGACAGGCTGCCGAGCAGTACTTC. Translating it yields CASSIRQAAEQYF.

This clone was detected a few times. V gene TRBV30 combines with J gene TRBJ1-5, with 9 bases lining up with TRBD1. The germline V gene encodes CDR1 GTSNPN and CDR2 SVGIG (reference sequence). Germline trimming cut 5 bases from V and 6 bases from J; bases unmatched to any gene: 8. The CDR3 runs to 14 residues. The CDR3 loop is CAWSTGQGLQPQHF. CDR3 sequence (DNA): TGTGCCTGGTCTACGGGACAGGGACTTCAGCCCCAGCATTTT.

This chain connects TRBV27 to TRBJ2-3; a weak D match, TRBD2 (5 bases). The CDR3 length is 15 residues. V lost 5 bases, J lost 6 bases, and 18 bases lay in between. CDR1 MNHEY and CDR2 SMNVEV come from the germline V gene (reference sequence). The CDR3 protein is CASSVGSSGVDTQYF. The CDR3 bases are TGTGCCAGCAGTGTCGGGTCGTCCGGGGTGGATACGCAGTATTTT.

This chain connects TRBV4-2 to TRBJ2-3, with 8 bases that match TRBD2. V was pared by 4 bases and J by 0 bases, with 9 bases of the junction left unmatched. Germline V CDR1 and CDR2: LGHNA, YNFKEQ. This CDR3 comprises 17 residues. The CDR3 sequence: CASSLRVAGTSTDTQYF. The CDR3 DNA follows: TGTGCCAGCAGCCTAAGAGTAGCGGGGACTAGCACAGATACGCAGTATTTT.

The chain recombines TRBV7-6 with TRBJ2-7; the D gene is possibly TRBD1 (6 bases). This CDR3 spans 13 amino acids. The V gene lost 5 bases and the J gene lost 4 bases, with 12 bases spanning the gap. Germline loops: CDR1 SGHVS, CDR2 FNYEAQ. The CDR3 here is CASSQGPQYEQYF. CDR3 in DNA: TGTGCCAGCAGCCAGGGGCCCCAATACGAGCAGTACTTC.

In this sample, this clone is medium-sized. The chain recombines TRBV9 with TRBJ2-7; tentative D call: TRBD1 (6 bases). CDR3 length: 14 amino acids. Trimming removed 0 bases at V and 6 bases at J, with 13 bases between. CDR1 is SGDLS and CDR2 is YYNGEE in the germline V gene. As DNA, the CDR3 is TGTGCCAGCAGCGTAGGATACAGGGCCCGCGAGCAGTACTTC. It codes for CASSVGYRAREQYF.